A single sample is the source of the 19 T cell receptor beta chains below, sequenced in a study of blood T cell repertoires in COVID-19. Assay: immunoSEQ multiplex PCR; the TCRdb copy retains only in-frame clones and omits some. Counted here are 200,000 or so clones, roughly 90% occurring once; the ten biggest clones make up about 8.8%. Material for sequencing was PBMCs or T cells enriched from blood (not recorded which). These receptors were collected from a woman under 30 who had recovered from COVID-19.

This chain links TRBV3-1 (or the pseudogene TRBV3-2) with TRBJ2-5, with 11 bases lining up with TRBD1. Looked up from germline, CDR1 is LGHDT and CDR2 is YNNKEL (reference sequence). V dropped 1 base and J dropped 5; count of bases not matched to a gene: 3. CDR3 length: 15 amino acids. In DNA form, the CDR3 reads TGTGCCAGCAGCCAAGTTGGACAGGGGGCGGAGACCCAGTACTTC. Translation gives CASSQVGQGAETQYF.

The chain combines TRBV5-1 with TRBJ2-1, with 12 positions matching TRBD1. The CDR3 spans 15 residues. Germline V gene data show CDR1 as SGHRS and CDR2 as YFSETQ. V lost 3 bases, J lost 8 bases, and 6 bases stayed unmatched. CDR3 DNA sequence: TGCGCCAGCAGCTCGGGACAGGGGGCTTTGGATGAGCAGTTCTTC. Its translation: CASSSGQGALDEQFF.

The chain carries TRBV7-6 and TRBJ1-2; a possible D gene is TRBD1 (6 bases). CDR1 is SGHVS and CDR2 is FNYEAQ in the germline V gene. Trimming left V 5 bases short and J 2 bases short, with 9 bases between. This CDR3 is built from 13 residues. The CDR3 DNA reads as TGTGCCAGCAGCACAGGGCAGAACTATGGCTACACCTTC. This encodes CASSTGQNYGYTF.

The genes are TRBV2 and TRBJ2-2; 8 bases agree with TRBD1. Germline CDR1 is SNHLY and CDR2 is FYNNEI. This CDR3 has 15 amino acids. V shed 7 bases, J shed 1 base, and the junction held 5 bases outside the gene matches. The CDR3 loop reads CASKKQGVNTGELFF. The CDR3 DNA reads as TGTGCCAGCAAGAAACAGGGGGTGAACACCGGGGAGCTGTTTTTT.

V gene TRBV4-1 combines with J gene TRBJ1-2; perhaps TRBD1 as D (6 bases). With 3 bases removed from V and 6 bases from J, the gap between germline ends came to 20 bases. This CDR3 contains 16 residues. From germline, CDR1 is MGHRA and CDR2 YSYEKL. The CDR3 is CASSQGALAGLNGYTF. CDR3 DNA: TGCGCCAGCAGCCAGGGGGCGTTGGCAGGGCTTAATGGCTACACCTTC.

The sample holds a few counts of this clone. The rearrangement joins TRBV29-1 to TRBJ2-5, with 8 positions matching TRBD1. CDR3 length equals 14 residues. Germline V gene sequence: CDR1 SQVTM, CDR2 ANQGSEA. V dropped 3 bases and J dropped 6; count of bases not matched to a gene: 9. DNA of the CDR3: TGCAGCGTTGACCAGGACAGGGCGGGAAAGACCCAGTACTTC. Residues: CSVDQDRAGKTQYF.

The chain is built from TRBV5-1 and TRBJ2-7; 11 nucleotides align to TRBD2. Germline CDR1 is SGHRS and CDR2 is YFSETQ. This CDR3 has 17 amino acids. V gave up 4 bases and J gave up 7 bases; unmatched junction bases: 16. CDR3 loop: CASSHRTSGGTTWEQYF. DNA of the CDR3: TGCGCCAGCAGCCACAGAACTAGCGGGGGTACTACGTGGGAGCAGTACTTC. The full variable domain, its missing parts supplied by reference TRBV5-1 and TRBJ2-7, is KAGVTQTPRYLIKTRGQQVTLSCSPISGHRSVSWYQQTPGQGLQFLFEYFSETQRNKGNFPGRFSGRQFSNSRSEMNVSTLELGDSALYLCASSHRTSGGTTWEQYFGPGTRLTVT.

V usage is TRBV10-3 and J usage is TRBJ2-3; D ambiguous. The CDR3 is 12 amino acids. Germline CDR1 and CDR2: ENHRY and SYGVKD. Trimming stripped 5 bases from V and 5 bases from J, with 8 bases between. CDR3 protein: CAISYRQDTQYF. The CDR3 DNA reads TGTGCCATCAGTTACCGACAAGATACGCAGTATTTT.

For the CDR3, the DNA is TGTGCCAGCTCGCGAGGAGTTAGCAATCAGCCCCAGCATTTT. Translation: CASSRGVSNQPQHF. The chain couples TRBV6-5 to TRBJ1-5, with unresolved D. This CDR3 has 14 residues. Trimming removed 8 bases at V and 0 bases at J, with 11 bases between. CDR1 MNHEY and CDR2 SVGAGI come from the germline V gene.

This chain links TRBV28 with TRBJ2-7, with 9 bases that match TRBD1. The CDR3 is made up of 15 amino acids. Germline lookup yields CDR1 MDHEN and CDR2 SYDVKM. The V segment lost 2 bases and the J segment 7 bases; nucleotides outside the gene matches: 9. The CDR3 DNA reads TGTGCCAGCAGTTTAGGGGGGACAGGGTCTGGGGAGCAGTACTTC. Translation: CASSLGGTGSGEQYF.

The CDR3, as DNA: TGTGCCAGCAGCTTAGGGGGACAGGGTGGATACGAGCAGTACTTC. Its translation: CASSLGGQGGYEQYF. The chain uses TRBV7-9 and TRBJ2-7; the match to TRBD1 covers 9 bases. This CDR3 is built from 15 residues. Trimming cost V 1 base and J 4 bases; bases outside gene matches: 5. Germline-derived CDR1 and CDR2 are SEHNR and FQNEAQ (reference sequence). Looking up the rest from reference TRBV7-9 and TRBJ2-7 gives the full variable domain: DTGVSQNPRHKITKRGQNVTFRCDPISEHNRLYWYRQTLGQGPEFLTYFQNEAQLEKSRLLSDRFSAERPKGSFSTLEIQRTEQGDSAMYLCASSLGGQGGYEQYFGPGTRLTVT.

As DNA, the CDR3 is TGTGCCAGCAGCACCGAGACAGGGGGCACTGAAGCTTTCTTT. It is translated as CASSTETGGTEAFF. The V call is TRBV7-9, the J call TRBJ1-1; 9 bases line up with TRBD1. V trimming: 5 bases; J trimming: 4 bases; junction bases outside the gene matches: 5. Germline lookup yields CDR1 SEHNR and CDR2 FQNEAQ (reference sequence). The CDR3 runs to 14 residues.

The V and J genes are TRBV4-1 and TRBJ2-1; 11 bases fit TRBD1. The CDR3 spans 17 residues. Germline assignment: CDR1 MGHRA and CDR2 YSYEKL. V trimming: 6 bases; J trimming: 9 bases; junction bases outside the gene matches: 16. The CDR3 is CASSFKMPGTGGGEQFF. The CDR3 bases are TGCGCCAGCAGTTTCAAGATGCCCGGGACAGGGGGTGGTGAGCAGTTCTTC.

The CDR3 nucleotides read TGTGCCAGCAGTTCGACAGGGGGCTCAGCCACTGAAGCTTTCTTT. This codes for CASSSTGGSATEAFF. This chain joins TRBV27 and TRBJ1-1; 10 nucleotides agree with TRBD1. The CDR3 contains 15 residues. From germline, CDR1 is MNHEY and CDR2 SMNVEV (reference sequence). V was clipped by 4 bases and J by 4 bases; unmatched bases: 6.

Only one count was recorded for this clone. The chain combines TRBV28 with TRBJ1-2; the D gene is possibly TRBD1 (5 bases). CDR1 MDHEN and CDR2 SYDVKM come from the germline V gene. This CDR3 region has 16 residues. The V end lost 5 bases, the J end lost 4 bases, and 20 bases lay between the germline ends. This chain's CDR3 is CASSPRPGKMSYGYTF. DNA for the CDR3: TGTGCCAGCAGTCCTAGGCCAGGGAAGATGAGCTATGGCTACACCTTC.

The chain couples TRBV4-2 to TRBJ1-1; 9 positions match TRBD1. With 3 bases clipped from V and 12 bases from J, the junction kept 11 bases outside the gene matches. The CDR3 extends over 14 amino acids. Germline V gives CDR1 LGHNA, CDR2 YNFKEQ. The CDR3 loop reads CASSHAPGQGLTFF. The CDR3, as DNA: TGTGCCAGCAGCCATGCCCCGGGACAGGGATTAACTTTCTTT.

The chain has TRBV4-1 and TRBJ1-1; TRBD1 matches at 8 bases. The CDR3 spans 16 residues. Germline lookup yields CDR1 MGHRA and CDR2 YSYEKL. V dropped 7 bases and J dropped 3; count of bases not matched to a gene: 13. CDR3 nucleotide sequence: TGCGCCAGCACCCCTTCGGACAGGGACGACTACACTGAAGCTTTCTTT. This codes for CASTPSDRDDYTEAFF.

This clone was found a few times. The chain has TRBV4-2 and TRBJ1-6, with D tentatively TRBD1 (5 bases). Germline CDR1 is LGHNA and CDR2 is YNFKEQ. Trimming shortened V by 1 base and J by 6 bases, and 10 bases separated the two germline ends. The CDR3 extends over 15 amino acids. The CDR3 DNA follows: TGTGCCAGCAGCCAAGTTGGGAGGGGTAATTCACCCCTCCACTTT. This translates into CASSQVGRGNSPLHF.

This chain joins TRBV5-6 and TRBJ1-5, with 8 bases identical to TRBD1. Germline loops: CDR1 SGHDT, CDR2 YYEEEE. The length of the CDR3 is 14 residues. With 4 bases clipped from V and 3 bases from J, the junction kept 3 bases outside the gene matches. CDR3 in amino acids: CASSPGGYNQPQHF. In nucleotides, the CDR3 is TGTGCCAGCAGCCCAGGGGGCTACAATCAGCCCCAGCATTTT. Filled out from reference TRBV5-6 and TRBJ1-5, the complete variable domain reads DAGVTQSPTHLIKTRGQQVTLRCSPKSGHDTVSWYQQALGQGPQFIFQYYEEEERQRGNFPDRFSGHQFPNYSSELNVNALLLGDSALYLCASSPGGYNQPQHFGDGTRLSIL.